This paragraph covers one TCR beta chain sequence. TCRdb's table, derived via immunoSEQ multiplex PCR, lists solely in-frame clones and lacks some. The sample yields tens of thousands of clones, more than 65% seen once. These data originate in a study of OX40 agonist ivuxolimab in advanced cancers. Background on the study: Patients in the trial were receiving intravenous ivuxolimab every 2 weeks, at doses of 0.01 to 10 mg/kg.

The CDR3 has 15 residues. J was trimmed by 4 bases and V by 8 bases; bases with no gene match: 6. Germline CDR1 LNHDA, CDR2 SQIVND (reference sequence). The chain joins TRBV19 to TRBJ2-1; 12 bases map to TRBD2. Sequencing used CD4+ or CD8+ T cells sorted from blood, obtained in a trial of the OX40 agonist ivuxolimab. The source is an adult with an advanced solid tumor such as melanoma, head and neck, liver or kidney cancer. The CDR3 is CASRTSGVPYNEQFF. CDR3 coding DNA: TGTGCCAGTCGGACTAGCGGGGTCCCTTACAATGAGCAGTTCTTC.